This T cell receptor (beta chain) was identified during a study of regulatory T cells in long-lasting Graves disease. At the level of the study: Disease was considered persistent Graves' disease after over 5 years of antithyroid drugs (with positive TSH receptor antibodies). Study-wide results and caveats: Sample size was small, which may have lowered accuracy.

Trimming removed 0 bases at V and 1 base at J, with 13 bases between. The CDR3 is 17 residues long. Germline V gives CDR1 MNHEY, CDR2 SVGAGI. Sample time point: persistent/refractory GD, antithyroid drugs over 5 years with positive TRAb. The TCR library was made from RNA that had been extracted from PBMCs in TRIzol. Turning to this clonotype: Its antigen is unknown.

Arm-PCR of CDR3 regions with iRepertoire HTBI primers generated TCR beta libraries. TCRdb fed the multiplex PCR reads into MiXCR, producing one record per CDR3 protein. Of about 470,000 distinct CDR3 sequences listed, 20% to 25% are singletons. This TCR was sampled from a female donor with Graves disease. The chain joins TRBV6-5 to TRBJ1-5, with D possibly TRBD1 on 6 matching bases. This specimen was peripheral blood mononuclear cells (PBMCs), taken when the disease was refractory, from a patient treated with antithyroid drugs. In DNA form, the CDR3 reads TGTGCCAGCAGTTACTCGACCGGAGGACAGAGCAATCAGCCCCAGCATTTT. It codes for CASSYSTGGQSNQPQHF.